Listed below are T cell receptor beta chains from one sample, sequenced in a study of blood T cell repertoires in COVID-19. Assay used: immunoSEQ multiplex PCR; TCRdb lists only in-frame clones, some missing. Here the sample spans about 270,000 clones, around nine tenths being singletons. The sequenced sample was peripheral blood. These receptors all stem from a man aged 40-49 years with active or convalescent COVID-19. Both conserved end residues are part of each CDR3.

TRBV9 CASSPRTGGNEKLFF
TRBV28 CASSIGGAGVVEQYF
TRBV24-1 CATSDPRTSNEQYF
TRBV10-3 CAISGGQGVGYGYTF
TRBV7-9 CASSPPGTNEKLFF
TRBV10-3 CAISAQTGDYGYTF
TRBV7-9 CASSSTDTQYF
TRBV2 CAGGQSLDTEAFF
TRBV6-5 CASSYGEGLVAYEQYF
TRBV10-3 CAISENRESNQPQHF
TRBV23-1 CASYRWRDRVLCNEQFF
TRBV30 CAWSASTRGGNQPQHF
TRBV5-6 CASSLGTGETQYF
TRBV2 CASSVAGGEQFF
TRBV15 CATSRDKGAGGYTF
TRBV25-1 CASSDVGTGRTEAFF
TRBV6-5 CASTPDGNSGNTIYF
TRBV6-5 CASRVDRAGNSPLHF
TRBV2 CASSQDSYEQYF
TRBV6-5 CASRTGTGHGELFF
TRBV19 CASREGEFGNEQFF
TRBV3-1/TRBV3-2 CASSQDGGNTDQRGTDTQYF
TRBV28 CASHKQGGAHQPQHF
TRBV9 CASSVGRGPLSHEQFF
TRBV2 CASSPDRYNQPQHF
TRBV12-3/TRBV12-4 CASSLAGFEQYF
TRBV3-1/TRBV3-2 CASSNRDRTNQPQHF
TRBV5-6 CASSFAAGSTDTQYF
TRBV4-1 CASSQDPTSSYNEQFF
TRBV6-5 CASTLAGVIDTQYF
TRBV5-1 CASSVGQVGTGELFF
TRBV19 CASSPRTRGNEQYF